This is a list of T cell receptor beta chains from one sample in a study of beta chain features in type 1 diabetes. Sequenced by immunoSEQ multiplex PCR; TCRdb stores in-frame clones only, minus some. Among 860,000 or so clones listed, about a sixth were seen once. Sequenced input: naive CD4+ T cells from blood. These receptors were obtained from a woman under 30 in good health. CDR3s include the opening cysteine and the closing phenylalanine or tryptophan. The D gene is left open where the match is weak. Clone size, where shown, is once, few, many, or a class for clones that have expanded.

j_gene: TRBJ2-1; d_gene: TRBD2; abundance: .; v_gene: TRBV7-8; CDR3nt: TGTGCCAGCAGATACGGAGCGGGGGATTCCCGGGAGCAGTTCTTC; CDR3aa: CASRYGAGDSREQFF
j_gene: TRBJ2-7; d_gene: TRBD1; abundance: .; v_gene: TRBV19; CDR3nt: TGTGCCAGTAGCCATCGCCGGGACAGGGGAGGTGAGCAGTACTTC; CDR3aa: CASSHRRDRGGEQYF
j_gene: TRBJ2-1; d_gene: TRBD1; abundance: .; v_gene: TRBV5-1; CDR3nt: TGCGCCAGCAGCCTCGGACAGGGGGCACGAAATGAGCAGTTCTTC; CDR3aa: CASSLGQGARNEQFF
j_gene: TRBJ2-1; d_gene: TRBD2; abundance: few; v_gene: TRBV28; CDR3nt: TGTGCCAGCAGTGAGACTACCGGGACTAGCGGTACCTACAATGAGCAGTTCTTC; CDR3aa: CASSETTGTSGTYNEQFF
j_gene: TRBJ2-2; d_gene: TRBD1; abundance: .; v_gene: TRBV28; CDR3nt: TGTGCCAGCAGTTCCCCAGCCGGGACAGGGCACACCGGGGAGCTGTTTTTT; CDR3aa: CASSSPAGTGHTGELFF
j_gene: TRBJ2-6; d_gene: .; abundance: .; v_gene: TRBV9; CDR3nt: TGTGCCAGCAGCACATCTCACCCTGGGGCCAACGTCCTGACTTTC; CDR3aa: CASSTSHPGANVLTF
j_gene: TRBJ1-1; d_gene: .; abundance: .; v_gene: TRBV28; CDR3nt: TGTGCCAGCAGTTTATCGAGGAAAGACACTGAAGCTTTCTTT; CDR3aa: CASSLSRKDTEAFF
j_gene: TRBJ2-3; d_gene: TRBD1; abundance: .; v_gene: TRBV28; CDR3nt: TGTGCCAGCAGTTCCCCCGACAGGGCCGATACGCAGTATTTT; CDR3aa: CASSSPDRADTQYF
j_gene: TRBJ2-7; d_gene: .; abundance: few; v_gene: TRBV7-2; CDR3nt: TGTGCCAGCAGCTTAATCCTGGCTAGCCAAAGGCTCTACGAGCAGTACTTC; CDR3aa: CASSLILASQRLYEQYF
j_gene: TRBJ2-7; d_gene: TRBD2; abundance: .; v_gene: TRBV4-3; CDR3nt: TGCGCCAGCAGCCAGCTCACGGTCGCGGGAGGGCCTTACGAGCAGTACTTC; CDR3aa: CASSQLTVAGGPYEQYF
j_gene: TRBJ1-2; d_gene: TRBD1; abundance: .; v_gene: TRBV19; CDR3nt: TGTGCCAGTAGTTCTGGTGGGGGACAGAGTCCCTCCGGCTACACCTTC; CDR3aa: CASSSGGGQSPSGYTF
j_gene: TRBJ2-1; d_gene: TRBD2; abundance: few; v_gene: TRBV14; CDR3nt: TGTGCCAGCAGCCGGGACCCCGTTAGCGGGGGGGGAAATGAGCAGTTCTTC; CDR3aa: CASSRDPVSGGGNEQFF
j_gene: TRBJ1-5; d_gene: .; abundance: .; v_gene: TRBV6-1; CDR3nt: TGTGCCAGCAGTGAGAGAGGGGGGAGCAATCAGCCCCAGCATTTT; CDR3aa: CASSERGGSNQPQHF
j_gene: TRBJ2-7; d_gene: TRBD1; abundance: .; v_gene: TRBV10-1; CDR3nt: TGCGCCAGCAGTGTCGACAGGGGGTCCTACGAGCAGTACTTC; CDR3aa: CASSVDRGSYEQYF
j_gene: TRBJ2-7; d_gene: .; abundance: few; v_gene: TRBV11-2; CDR3nt: TGTGCCAGCAGCTACCTAGGACAGGAGGGCGAGCAGTACTTC; CDR3aa: CASSYLGQEGEQYF
j_gene: TRBJ1-2; d_gene: .; abundance: few; v_gene: TRBV29-1; CDR3nt: TGCAGCGTTGAGGCCCCACGGGACGCCGGCAGATACCACTATGGCTACACCTTC; CDR3aa: CSVEAPRDAGRYHYGYTF
j_gene: TRBJ2-2; d_gene: .; abundance: .; v_gene: TRBV7-9; CDR3nt: TGTGCCAGCACCCCCGGGGAGCTGTTTTTT; CDR3aa: CASTPGELFF
j_gene: TRBJ2-1; d_gene: .; abundance: .; v_gene: TRBV11-3; CDR3nt: TGTGCCAGCAGCTTAGAGTCGAGTCTTGGGGATAGGTCCTACAATGAGCAGTTCTTC; CDR3aa: CASSLESSLGDRSYNEQFF
j_gene: TRBJ2-1; d_gene: TRBD2; abundance: few; v_gene: TRBV5-4; CDR3nt: TGTGCCAGCAGCTTGGAAGCGGGAGGGCTATCCTACAATGAGCAGTTCTTC; CDR3aa: CASSLEAGGLSYNEQFF
j_gene: TRBJ2-1; d_gene: TRBD2; abundance: .; v_gene: TRBV5-1; CDR3nt: TGCGCCAGCAGCTTGGGACTAGCAAGGGAGCAGTTCTTC; CDR3aa: CASSLGLAREQFF
j_gene: TRBJ2-1; d_gene: .; abundance: .; v_gene: TRBV6-1; CDR3nt: TGTGCCAGTTGGGGTGGGACAACGAACTACAATGAGCAGTTCTTC; CDR3aa: CASWGGTTNYNEQFF
j_gene: TRBJ2-5; d_gene: TRBD2; abundance: few; v_gene: TRBV19; CDR3nt: TGTGCCAGTAGTAGCCAGGGAGGGGAGACCCAGTACTTC; CDR3aa: CASSSQGGETQYF
j_gene: TRBJ1-5; d_gene: .; abundance: few; v_gene: TRBV18; CDR3nt: TGTGCCAGCTCACCTCCGGGGGATCAGCCCCAGCATTTT; CDR3aa: CASSPPGDQPQHF
j_gene: TRBJ1-5; d_gene: .; abundance: few; v_gene: TRBV19; CDR3nt: TGTGCCAGTAGTCTGCGCAGGGAGAGGAATCAGCCCCAGCATTTT; CDR3aa: CASSLRRERNQPQHF
j_gene: TRBJ2-5; d_gene: TRBD2; abundance: few; v_gene: TRBV4-2; CDR3nt: TGTGCCAGCAGCCAGGGGACTAGCGGGAGCTCCGAGACCCAGTACTTC; CDR3aa: CASSQGTSGSSETQYF
j_gene: TRBJ1-1; d_gene: .; abundance: .; v_gene: TRBV5-4; CDR3nt: TGTGCCAGCAGCTTGGATCCGGGCAACACTGAAGCTTTCTTT; CDR3aa: CASSLDPGNTEAFF
j_gene: TRBJ2-1; d_gene: TRBD2; abundance: few; v_gene: TRBV4-2; CDR3nt: TGTGCCAGCAGCCGAAACCGGGAACTAGCGGGCACTGAGCAGTTCTTC; CDR3aa: CASSRNRELAGTEQFF
j_gene: TRBJ2-7; d_gene: .; abundance: few; v_gene: TRBV28; CDR3nt: TGTGCCAGCAGTTTACCCCACAGGCAACGAACCTACGAGCAGTACTTC; CDR3aa: CASSLPHRQRTYEQYF
j_gene: TRBJ2-7; d_gene: .; abundance: few; v_gene: TRBV21-1; CDR3nt: TGTGCCAGCAGCAAGGGGGCAGGGGGCTCCCTCTTCTTATACGAGCAGTACTTC; CDR3aa: CASSKGAGGSLFLYEQYF
j_gene: TRBJ1-4; d_gene: TRBD1; abundance: .; v_gene: TRBV7-2; CDR3nt: TGTGCCAGCAGCCAGGTCGGACAGGGGGCTATCGAAAAACTGTTTTTT; CDR3aa: CASSQVGQGAIEKLFF
j_gene: TRBJ2-2; d_gene: .; abundance: few; v_gene: TRBV10-3; CDR3nt: TGTGCCATCAGTGGGACCTCCAGGGGTTCCGGGGAGCTGTTTTTT; CDR3aa: CAISGTSRGSGELFF
j_gene: TRBJ2-7; d_gene: .; abundance: few; v_gene: TRBV10-3; CDR3nt: TGTGCCACACGGTCTGGTGTCACAGGGCCCTACGAGCAGTACTTC; CDR3aa: CATRSGVTGPYEQYF
j_gene: TRBJ1-5; d_gene: TRBD1; abundance: few; v_gene: TRBV10-3; CDR3nt: TGTGCCATCAGTGAGACAGGGGATAGCAATCAGCCCCAGCATTTT; CDR3aa: CAISETGDSNQPQHF
j_gene: TRBJ2-3; d_gene: TRBD2; abundance: .; v_gene: TRBV4-2; CDR3nt: TGTGCCAGCAGCCAAGGACCGGGAGGGCCGGAAGATACGCAGTATTTT; CDR3aa: CASSQGPGGPEDTQYF
j_gene: TRBJ2-5; d_gene: TRBD1; abundance: few; v_gene: TRBV7-9; CDR3nt: TGTGCCAGCAGCTCCGGACAGGGGGTAGAGACCCAGTACTTC; CDR3aa: CASSSGQGVETQYF
j_gene: TRBJ1-4; d_gene: TRBD1; abundance: .; v_gene: TRBV7-2; CDR3nt: TGTGCCAGCAGACCCGGACAGGCGTTTAATGAAAAACTGTTTTTT; CDR3aa: CASRPGQAFNEKLFF
j_gene: TRBJ2-7; d_gene: .; abundance: .; v_gene: TRBV7-2; CDR3nt: TGTGCCAGCAGCCGAAACCAGGGGTTCTACGAGCAGTACTTC; CDR3aa: CASSRNQGFYEQYF
j_gene: TRBJ2-7; d_gene: .; abundance: few; v_gene: TRBV2; CDR3nt: TGTGCCAGCAGCGCCGGGTTCTACGAGCAGTACTTC; CDR3aa: CASSAGFYEQYF
j_gene: TRBJ1-3; d_gene: .; abundance: few; v_gene: TRBV5-6; CDR3nt: TGTGCCAGCAGCGATAGCGGGGCTGGAAACACCATATATTTT; CDR3aa: CASSDSGAGNTIYF
j_gene: TRBJ2-7; d_gene: TRBD2; abundance: few; v_gene: TRBV6-6; CDR3nt: TGTGCCACCCGACTGGCTAGCGGGAGCCACGAGCAGTACTTC; CDR3aa: CATRLASGSHEQYF
j_gene: TRBJ2-3; d_gene: TRBD2; abundance: .; v_gene: TRBV27; CDR3nt: TGTGCCAGCAGTTTCAGGAGCGGGGGCACAGATACGCAGTATTTT; CDR3aa: CASSFRSGGTDTQYF
j_gene: TRBJ2-7; d_gene: TRBD2; abundance: .; v_gene: TRBV28; CDR3nt: TGTGCCAGCAGTGTGCGGGGGGACGAGCAGTACTTC; CDR3aa: CASSVRGDEQYF
j_gene: TRBJ2-7; d_gene: .; abundance: once; v_gene: TRBV15; CDR3nt: TGTGCCACCAGCGGCAAGAGCTCCTACGAGCAGTACTTC; CDR3aa: CATSGKSSYEQYF
j_gene: TRBJ1-2; d_gene: .; abundance: few; v_gene: TRBV7-9; CDR3nt: TGTGCCAGCCGAGCCGGGTATCAGGATGGCTACACCTTC; CDR3aa: CASRAGYQDGYTF